These T cell receptor beta chains were read from a single sample in a study of prognosis after radiotherapy for stage I lung cancer. TCRdb analysed the multiplex PCR reads with MiXCR anew, one entry per CDR3 protein. The table includes some 20,000 distinct CDR3 sequences, about 40% detected once. The input for sequencing was PBMCs, taken before or after stereotactic body radiation therapy (not recorded which). The receptors come from a donor of 50 years or more with non-small cell lung cancer. Both conserved end residues are part of each CDR3. A D gene is named only where the DNA matches it firmly. The size of a clone is reported for some rows only, either as once, few or many, or as a class for expanded clones.

j_call: TRBJ1-1
d_call: NA
clone_size: medium-sized
v_call: TRBV6-1
cdr3_aa: CASSYKGSDTEAFF
cdr3_nt: TGTGCCAGCAGTTACAAGGGATCGGACACTGAAGCTTTCTTT

j_call: TRBJ1-2
d_call: NA
clone_size: many
v_call: TRBV14
cdr3_aa: CASSQVTGTYGYTF
cdr3_nt: TGTGCCAGCAGCCAAGTCACCGGGACCTATGGCTACACCTTC

j_call: TRBJ1-2
d_call: NA
clone_size: many
v_call: TRBV28
cdr3_aa: CASSFSTGNYGYTF
cdr3_nt: TGTGCCAGCAGTTTTTCGACAGGCAACTATGGCTACACCTTC

j_call: TRBJ1-3
d_call: TRBD1
clone_size: many
v_call: TRBV13
cdr3_aa: CASSVRQGAYSGNTIYF
cdr3_nt: TGTGCCAGCAGCGTAAGACAGGGGGCCTACTCTGGAAACACCATATATTTT

j_call: TRBJ2-1
d_call: NA
clone_size: many
v_call: TRBV15
cdr3_aa: CATSRAPRGGDSLPEQFF
cdr3_nt: TGTGCCACCAGCAGAGCCCCGAGGGGGGGAGATTCTCTACCTGAGCAGTTCTTC

j_call: TRBJ1-1
d_call: NA
clone_size: many
v_call: TRBV25-1
cdr3_aa: CASSEFKGMNTEAFF
cdr3_nt: TGTGCCAGCAGTGAATTCAAGGGGATGAACACTGAAGCTTTCTTT

j_call: TRBJ2-7
d_call: NA
clone_size: many
v_call: TRBV5-4
cdr3_aa: CASSLDVGDYEQYF
cdr3_nt: TGTGCCAGCAGCTTGGACGTCGGGGACTACGAGCAGTACTTC

j_call: TRBJ1-3
d_call: TRBD1
clone_size: many
v_call: TRBV7-2
cdr3_aa: CASRRTGGNTIYF
cdr3_nt: TGTGCCAGCCGTAGGACAGGGGGAAACACCATATATTTT

j_call: TRBJ1-4
d_call: NA
clone_size: many
v_call: TRBV9
cdr3_aa: CASSVEGRNEKLFF
cdr3_nt: TGTGCCAGCAGCGTAGAGGGTCGTAATGAAAAACTGTTTTTT

j_call: TRBJ2-7
d_call: TRBD1
clone_size: NA
v_call: TRBV20-1
cdr3_aa: CSARDRTGPLYEQYF
cdr3_nt: TGCAGTGCTAGAGATAGGACAGGCCCGCTCTACGAGCAGTACTTC

j_call: TRBJ1-1
d_call: NA
clone_size: NA
v_call: TRBV6-1
cdr3_aa: CASSSSGLNTEAFF
cdr3_nt: TGTGCCAGCAGTAGTTCGGGGTTGAACACTGAAGCTTTCTTT

j_call: TRBJ1-2
d_call: NA
clone_size: NA
v_call: TRBV24-1
cdr3_aa: CATSDPVLGGYTF
cdr3_nt: TGTGCCACCAGTGATCCGGTCCTCGGGGGCTACACCTTC

j_call: TRBJ1-6
d_call: NA
clone_size: NA
v_call: TRBV6-2/TRBV6-3
cdr3_aa: CASSLSWTWYNSPLHF
cdr3_nt: TGTGCCAGCAGTCTCTCCTGGACATGGTATAATTCACCCCTCCACTTT

j_call: TRBJ2-1
d_call: TRBD2
clone_size: many
v_call: TRBV6-1
cdr3_aa: CASHASGGDNEQFF
cdr3_nt: TGTGCCAGCCATGCTAGCGGGGGGGACAATGAGCAGTTCTTC

j_call: TRBJ2-2
d_call: NA
clone_size: NA
v_call: TRBV19
cdr3_aa: CASSIRADTGELFF
cdr3_nt: TGTGCCAGTAGTATAAGGGCTGATACCGGGGAGCTGTTTTTT

j_call: TRBJ2-7
d_call: TRBD1
clone_size: many
v_call: TRBV30
cdr3_aa: CAWKGGPYEQYF
cdr3_nt: TGTGCCTGGAAAGGGGGCCCCTACGAGCAGTACTTC

j_call: TRBJ2-1
d_call: NA
clone_size: many
v_call: TRBV12-3/TRBV12-4
cdr3_aa: CASGGFEQFF
cdr3_nt: TGTGCCAGCGGGGGGTTTGAGCAGTTCTTC

j_call: TRBJ2-4
d_call: TRBD2
clone_size: NA
v_call: TRBV15
cdr3_aa: CATSRETSLAQLAKNIQYF
cdr3_nt: TGTGCCACCAGCAGAGAGACCTCACTAGCGCAACTAGCCAAAAACATTCAGTACTTC